This T cell receptor beta chain was sequenced in a study of circulating and synovial CD4+ cells in juvenile arthritis. Concerning this clone: What it recognizes is unknown.

The CDR3 covers 14 residues. The germline CDR1 and CDR2 sequences are MNHEY and SVGAGI. V shed 2 bases and J shed 7 bases, with 12 bases lying between them. Study-wide findings and caveats: Bulk blood CD4 samples held at least an order of magnitude more or fewer genomes than CPL.

TCRdb's copy holds only in-frame clones and misses some; the assay was immunoSEQ multiplex PCR. The table shows 11,000 to 15,000 clones, with roughly 84% occurring only once. The V gene is TRBV6-5, the J gene TRBJ2-1; tentative D call: TRBD2 (7 bases). The sequenced sample was CD4+ T cells from synovial fluid. The receptor comes from a human patient with juvenile idiopathic arthritis. Some clones in this sample may be carry-over from other donors' samples. CDR3 nucleotide sequence: TGTGCCAGCAGTTACCGGGGGGCCGGAAATGAGCAGTTCTTC. As protein: CASSYRGAGNEQFF.